Below, 18 T cell receptor beta chains from the same sample are listed, as sequenced in a study of T-cell reconstitution after alpha-beta-depleted transplantation in children. Their recognized antigens are unknown. Using unique molecular identifiers, the investigators prepared the TCRbeta library. TCRdb fed the PCR reads into MiXCR, producing one record per CDR3 protein. The sample has about 32,000 distinct CDR3 sequences; around 7% are singletons. Study-level findings and limits: Roughly two months post-transplant, alpha-beta T cells reportedly originated from several hundred graft clones that had expanded.

The sample consisted of peripheral blood, taken 60 days after TCRalphabeta/CD19-depleted stem cell transplant. The receptors derive from a child younger than two who had a stem cell transplant for acute myeloid leukemia, so the T cells may come from the graft donor.

This clonotype was recorded at least ten times. The CDR3 protein is CAISVGQGASYEQYF. Here the CDR3 DNA reads TGTGCCATCAGTGTGGGACAGGGGGCTTCCTACGAGCAGTACTTC. The chain carries TRBV10-3 and TRBJ2-7; 12 positions match TRBD1. Trimming cost V 4 bases and J 1 base; bases outside gene matches: 2. The CDR3 covers 15 residues. In germline, CDR1 is ENHRY, CDR2 SYGVKD.

This clonotype was counted at least ten times. At one end, the junction sequence differs from germline, possibly due to a read error. The rearrangement uses TRBV20-1 and TRBJ2-1; D may be TRBD2 (5 bases). This CDR3 has 12 residues. CDR1 is DFQATT, CDR2 SNEGSKA, per germline (reference sequence). The CDR3 sequence: CSAKIASFIDVF. CDR3 in DNA: TGCAGTGCGAAAATAGCGAGCTTCATTGATGTCTTC.

This clonotype was counted many times. This chain connects TRBV10-3 to TRBJ2-3; possible D gene TRBD2, 5 bases. CDR3 length equals 17 residues. With 0 bases removed from V and 0 bases from J, the gap between germline ends came to 13 bases. Germline assignment: CDR1 ENHRY and CDR2 SYGVKD. DNA of the CDR3: TGTGCCATCAGTGAGTCGACTCGAGCGGCTAGCACAGATACGCAGTATTTT. It is translated as CAISESTRAASTDTQYF.

This clonotype was observed at least ten times. The chain combines TRBV4-2 with TRBJ2-1; 9 bases line up with TRBD2. V lost 8 bases to trimming and J lost 6 bases; unmatched junction nucleotides: 8. Per germline, CDR1 LGHNA and CDR2 YNFKEQ. The CDR3 consists of 14 residues. The CDR3 is CASLCGGRANEQFF. The CDR3 DNA is TGTGCCAGCCTATGTGGCGGGAGGGCCAATGAGCAGTTCTTC.

In its sample, this clonotype was seen many times. The CDR3 protein is CASSSSGSGEQFF. The CDR3 region has the DNA TGTGCCAGCAGCTCCAGCGGGAGTGGTGAGCAGTTCTTC. The rearrangement joins TRBV7-2 to TRBJ2-1; 8 positions agree with TRBD2. V lost 4 bases, J lost 9 bases, and 5 bases stayed unmatched. Germline values: CDR1 SGHTA, CDR2 FQGNSA. This CDR3 contains 13 residues.

This clonotype has ten or more counts. This rearrangement joins TRBV11-2 to TRBJ1-5, with unresolved D. The CDR3 length is 13 residues. The germline V and J ends were trimmed by 0 bases and 4 bases, with 4 bases remaining between them. Per germline, CDR1 SGHAT and CDR2 FQNNGV. The CDR3 DNA is TGTGCCAGCAGCTTAGAAAGGAATCAGCCCCAGCATTTT. Protein sequence: CASSLERNQPQHF.

This clonotype has a count of ten or more. The rearrangement uses TRBV4-2 and TRBJ1-1, with TRBD1 as a possible D gene (5 bases). V was pared by 7 bases and J by 0 bases, with 18 bases between. Germline CDR1 LGHNA, CDR2 YNFKEQ. The CDR3 runs to 16 residues. The DNA for the CDR3 is TGTGCCAGCAACCCACAAGCCAGGGCCATGAACACTGAAGCTTTCTTT. It translates to CASNPQARAMNTEAFF.

This clonotype was seen at least ten times. This chain connects TRBV27 to TRBJ2-1; D is uncertain. With 6 bases removed from V and 8 bases from J, the gap between germline ends came to 17 bases. There are 14 residues in the CDR3. Germline-derived CDR1 and CDR2 are MNHEY and SMNVEV (reference sequence). The CDR3 DNA reads as TGTGCCAGCAGGCTCTCTGGGCGCCGCCATGAGCAGTTCTTC. Translated: CASRLSGRRHEQFF.

This clonotype was seen at least ten times. This chain connects TRBV29-1 to TRBJ1-1; D might be TRBD1 (6 bases). CDR3 size: 15 residues. V was trimmed by 5 bases and J by 5 bases, leaving 21 bases between them. In germline, CDR1 is SQVTM, CDR2 ANQGSEA. CDR3 coding DNA: TGCAGCGTTTGCCCGGGATTGGGGGCGGGGACTGAAGCTTTCTTT. Its translation: CSVCPGLGAGTEAFF.

This clonotype came up many times. The V gene is TRBV12-3 or TRBV12-4, the J gene TRBJ2-7, with 10 bases identical to TRBD1. The CDR3 runs 14 residues. V lost 4 bases, J lost 5 bases, and 5 bases stayed unmatched. The CDR3 here is CASSWGQGNNEQYF. The CDR3 DNA reads TGTGCCAGCAGTTGGGGACAGGGGAATAACGAGCAGTACTTC.

This sequence joins TRBV4-2 and TRBJ2-3, with unresolved D. Trimming took off 0 bases at V and 1 base at J, with 14 bases between the two ends. The CDR3 is 17 residues long. Germline CDR1 is LGHNA and CDR2 is YNFKEQ. The CDR3 loop reads CASSQDARLLGTDTQYF. In DNA, the CDR3 is TGTGCCAGCAGCCAAGACGCCCGGCTTCTGGGCACAGATACGCAGTATTTT.

This clonotype has a count of ten or more. V is TRBV9 and J is TRBJ2-1, with TRBD1 as a possible D gene (5 bases). CDR1 is SGDLS and CDR2 is YYNGEE in the germline V gene. The CDR3 runs 16 residues. V lost 0 bases, J lost 0 bases, and 10 bases lay in between. The CDR3 nucleotides are TGTGCCAGCAGCGTAGAGGCAGGGAACTCCTACAATGAGCAGTTCTTC. This codes for CASSVEAGNSYNEQFF.

This clonotype occurred many times. The chain couples TRBV4-3 to TRBJ2-7, with 7 bases matching TRBD2. Germline V gene data show CDR1 as LGHNA and CDR2 as YSLEER. CDR3 length equals 15 residues. With 0 bases clipped from V and 3 bases from J, the junction kept 5 bases outside the gene matches. The CDR3 loop is CASSQETGGSYEQYF. The CDR3 coding sequence is TGCGCCAGCAGCCAAGAAACAGGCGGGAGCTACGAGCAGTACTTC.

Many counts were recorded for this clonotype. This chain uses TRBV30 with TRBJ2-1; no definite D call. The CDR3 runs to 10 residues. Germline V gives CDR1 GTSNPN, CDR2 SVGIG (reference sequence). Between the trimmed V and J ends, which lost 2 bases and 8 bases, there was a span of 4 bases. CDR3 loop: CAWSWHEQFF. CDR3 nucleotides: TGTGCCTGGAGTTGGCATGAGCAGTTCTTC.

This clonotype has ten or more counts. V is TRBV15 and J is TRBJ2-5; tentatively, D is TRBD2 (6 bases). The V gene lost 5 bases and the J gene lost 2 bases, with 15 bases spanning the gap. CDR1 is LNHNV and CDR2 is YYDKDF in the germline V gene (reference sequence). This CDR3 has 15 amino acids. The CDR3 DNA is TGTGCCACCAGCGGGAGGATGGCTTCACAAGAGACCCAGTACTTC. Protein sequence: CATSGRMASQETQYF.

In this sample, this clonotype turned up many times. The chain links TRBV7-8 to TRBJ2-3; a weak D match, TRBD2 (7 bases). This CDR3 is 17 amino acids long. Germline V gene data show CDR1 as SGHVS and CDR2 as FQNEAQ. Trimming pared 5 bases from V and 5 bases from J, leaving 23 bases between. The CDR3 is CASSAYTRAGARDTQYF. The CDR3 DNA follows: TGTGCCAGCAGCGCATACACCAGGGCGGGGGCAAGAGATACGCAGTATTTT.

This clonotype was counted at least ten times. The V gene is TRBV5-1, the J gene TRBJ1-6; D gene unclear. The CDR3 is 15 residues long. Trimming cost V 2 bases and J 0 bases, with 6 bases left between them. The germline V gene has CDR1 SGHRS and CDR2 YFSETQ. This chain's CDR3 is CASSFGSSYNSPLHF. For the CDR3, the DNA is TGCGCCAGCAGCTTCGGAAGCTCCTATAATTCACCCCTCCACTTT.

In its sample, this clonotype was seen many times. The chain recombines TRBV28 with TRBJ1-1; the D gene is possibly TRBD1 (5 bases). The CDR3 runs to 13 residues. V gave up 5 bases and J gave up 11 bases, with 18 bases separating them. The germline V gene encodes CDR1 MDHEN and CDR2 SYDVKM. For the CDR3, the DNA is TGTGCCAGCAGTCCCAGGGTCCGGATGGAGGCTTTCTTT. Protein sequence: CASSPRVRMEAFF.